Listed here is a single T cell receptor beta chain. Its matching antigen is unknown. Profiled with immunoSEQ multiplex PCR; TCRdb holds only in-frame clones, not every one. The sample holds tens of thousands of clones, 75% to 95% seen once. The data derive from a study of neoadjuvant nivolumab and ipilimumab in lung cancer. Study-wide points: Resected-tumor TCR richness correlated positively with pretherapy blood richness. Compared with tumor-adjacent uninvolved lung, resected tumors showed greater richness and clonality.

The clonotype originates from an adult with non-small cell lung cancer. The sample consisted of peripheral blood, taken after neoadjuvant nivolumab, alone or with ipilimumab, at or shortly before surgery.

CDR3 sequence (DNA): TGTGCCAGCAGTTATAGGTTTAGAGGGGAGCTGTTTTTT. Its protein product is CASSYRFRGELFF. This chain links TRBV6-5 with TRBJ2-2; no firm D call. The CDR3 runs 13 residues. Germline CDR1 MNHEY, CDR2 SVGAGI. V lost 3 bases, J lost 8 bases, and 10 bases lay in between.